This TCR beta chain came from a study of blood T cell repertoires in COVID-19. On the study more broadly: Nucleic acid was either cDNA or gDNA, and it came from T cells, B-cell-depleted T cells, or PBMCs.

After removal of 0 bases from V and 2 bases from J, the junction contained 0 bases not matched to a gene. CDR1 and CDR2 (germline): PRHDT, FYEKMQ (reference sequence). The CDR3 sequence is 15 residues long. Ages ranged from about 18 to 100 years, with residence in around 24 US areas. Participant-given clinical history determined each cohort assignment. Methods used by the authors: Amplification with reference gene primers provided the estimates of nucleated cell counts. Generated by immunoSEQ multiplex PCR, the TCRdb table keeps only in-frame clones and is missing some. The D gene and trimming were derived from the DNA, and the V and J assignments and clone size from that table. The sample consists of over 400,000 clones, approximately 90% of them appearing once.

Sequencing was performed on PBMCs or T cells enriched from blood (not recorded which). The sequence was obtained from a woman aged 55-69 years who had recovered from COVID-19. The V gene is TRBV13, the J gene TRBJ1-3; 8 bases fit TRBD1. Here the CDR3 DNA reads TGTGCCAGCAGCTTAGGACAGGGGGCTGGAAACACCATATATTTT. Translation gives CASSLGQGAGNTIYF.